The 32 T cell receptor beta chains below were found in one sample sequenced in a study of regulatory T cells in long-lasting Graves disease. Assembly of TCR beta libraries relied on iRepertoire HTBI primers together with Arm-PCR of CDR3 regions. TCRdb re-called the multiplex PCR reads with MiXCR, one entry per CDR3 protein. Of about 340,000 distinct CDR3 sequences listed, about 20% are singletons. Time point meaning: persistent/refractory GD, antithyroid drugs over 5 years with positive TRAb. Construction of the TCR library relied on RNA isolated from PBMCs. The specimen comprised peripheral blood mononuclear cells (PBMCs), sampled when the disease was refractory, from a patient treated with antithyroid drugs. Receptors were obtained from a female donor with Graves disease.

Ten or more counts support this clonotype. The chain recombines TRBV6-1 with TRBJ2-7; 10 bases are a match to TRBD2. This CDR3 spans 15 amino acids. V lost 6 bases, J lost 4 bases, and 9 bases stayed unmatched. CDR1 MNHNS and CDR2 SASEGT come from the germline V gene. The chain's CDR3 is CASRRASGSGYEQYF. In nucleotides, the CDR3 is TGTGCCAGCAGGCGGGCTAGCGGGAGTGGGTACGAGCAGTACTTC.

The V gene is TRBV7-6, the J gene TRBJ2-5; possibly TRBD2 for D (6 bases). Trimming removed 0 bases at V and 5 bases at J, with 13 bases between. This CDR3 region has 15 residues. The germline V gene encodes CDR1 SGHVS and CDR2 FNYEAQ. In DNA, the CDR3 is TGTGCCAGCAGCTTAGCGAGGAGGAGGGACGAGACCCAGTACTTC. Its translation is CASSLARRRDETQYF.

This clonotype was seen many times. The V gene is TRBV29-1, the J gene TRBJ1-2, with no clear D. CDR1 SQVTM and CDR2 ANQGSEA come from the germline V gene. The germline V and J ends were trimmed by 3 bases and 8 bases, with 22 bases remaining between them. The CDR3 loop spans 15 amino acids. CDR3 nucleotide sequence: TGCAGCGTTGACGGCAGGTGGAGTAATAAGGAGGGCTACACCTTC. Translated, it gives CSVDGRWSNKEGYTF.

In its sample, this clonotype was seen many times. The chain carries TRBV19 and TRBJ1-1; possibly TRBD1 for D (6 bases). The CDR3 is 12 amino acids. Trimming shortened V by 9 bases and J by 1 base, and 9 bases separated the two germline ends. Germline V gene sequence: CDR1 LNHDA, CDR2 SQIVND (reference sequence). The chain's CDR3 is CASRGRNTEAFF. In nucleotides, the CDR3 is TGTGCCAGCAGGGGACGGAACACTGAAGCTTTCTTT.

Ten or more counts support this clonotype. This chain joins TRBV19 and TRBJ1-5; D may be TRBD1 (6 bases). Germline V lookup: CDR1 LNHDA, CDR2 SQIVND (reference sequence). This CDR3 region has 13 residues. Trimming took off 6 bases at V and 4 bases at J, with 10 bases between the two ends. The CDR3 loop is CASRTGPNQPQHF. CDR3 in DNA: TGTGCCAGTAGGACAGGTCCTAATCAGCCCCAGCATTTT.

This clonotype was found a few times. The chain has TRBV24-1 and TRBJ1-2; 7 nucleotides match TRBD1. V lost 2 bases and J lost 4; bases outside the gene matches: 6. This CDR3 comprises 15 residues. The germline V gene encodes CDR1 KGHDR and CDR2 SFDVKD. DNA of the CDR3: TGTGCCACCAGTGATTCGCGACAGGGTATCTATGGCTACACCTTC. Translation gives CATSDSRQGIYGYTF.

This chain connects TRBV20-1 to TRBJ2-7, with TRBD2 identical over 9 bases. The J segment lost 2 bases and the V segment lost 0 bases, leaving 5 bases of the junction unmatched. The germline CDR1 and CDR2 sequences are DFQATT and SNEGSKA (reference sequence). This CDR3 is built from 15 residues. Written as DNA, the CDR3 is TGCAGTGCTAGAGATGGTAGCGGGAGAGCCTACGAGCAGTACTTC. It specifies CSARDGSGRAYEQYF.

With regard to this clonotype: One end of the junction varies from germline; a read error may be responsible. The rearrangement links TRBV5-1 to TRBJ1-1; 7 nucleotides align to TRBD1. Germline V gives CDR1 SGHRS, CDR2 YFSETQ. The length of the CDR3 is 17 residues. The CDR3 region is CTSNLGTTGAVNTEAFF. The CDR3 bases are TGTACCAGCAACTTGGGAACCACAGGGGCGGTGAACACTGAAGCTTTCTTT.

This clonotype appeared a few times. The chain is built from TRBV19 and TRBJ1-5, with D unresolved. Deletions cut 0 bases from V and 1 base from J, with 7 bases between. CDR3 size: 15 residues. CDR1 and CDR2 (germline): LNHDA, SQIVND (reference sequence). The DNA for the CDR3 is TGTGCCAGTAGTATAGATGAAGGGAGCAATCAGCCCCAGCATTTT. It yields the protein CASSIDEGSNQPQHF.

This clonotype was found many times. The chain carries TRBV7-9 and TRBJ2-6; D gene ambiguous. Per germline, CDR1 SEHNR and CDR2 FQNEAQ (reference sequence). Trimming stripped 3 bases from V and 0 bases from J, with 6 bases between. The CDR3 runs 15 residues. CDR3 residues: CASSFGASGANVLTF. As DNA, the CDR3 is TGTGCCAGCAGCTTTGGAGCCTCTGGGGCCAACGTCCTGACTTTC.

This clonotype showed up just a few times. The chain couples TRBV6-1 to TRBJ1-5; no reliable D call. Trimming took off 10 bases at V and 2 bases at J, with 12 bases between the two ends. Per the germline V gene, CDR1 is MNHNS and CDR2 is SASEGT. The CDR3 is made up of 13 amino acids. The CDR3 DNA reads TGTGCCACCTTCACGGGTGGCAATCAGCCCCAGCATTTT. This gives the protein CATFTGGNQPQHF.

The rearrangement links TRBV7-3 to TRBJ2-5, with D perhaps TRBD1 (5 bases). The DNA matches TRBJ2-7 better at its end, which makes the J call doubtful. This CDR3 is 16 amino acids long. Per germline, CDR1 SGHTA and CDR2 FQGTGA. The CDR3 region has the DNA TGTGCCAGCAGCTTTGAGGCAGCTCAAGGGGCGTACGAGCAGTACTTC. This encodes CASSFEAAQGAYEQYF.

This clonotype was seen ten or more times. The chain has TRBV27 and TRBJ2-7, with 10 bases lining up with TRBD2. This CDR3 region has 17 residues. V lost 2 bases to trimming and J lost 6 bases; unmatched junction nucleotides: 13. Germline V lookup: CDR1 MNHEY, CDR2 SMNVEV (reference sequence). CDR3 amino acids: CASSLVLSSGRKAEQYF. The CDR3 coding sequence is TGTGCCAGCAGTTTAGTCCTCTCTAGCGGGAGAAAGGCCGAGCAGTACTTC.

This clonotype has a count of ten or more. V is TRBV12-5 and J is TRBJ1-1, with a tentative D call TRBD1 (5 bases). V was shortened by 0 bases and J by 1 base, with 12 bases between the two germline ends. This CDR3 is 16 amino acids long. Germline CDR1 is LGHNT and CDR2 is FRNRAP. The CDR3 spells CASGLVVGQPNTEAFF. For the CDR3, the DNA is TGTGCTAGTGGTTTGGTAGTGGGGCAGCCGAACACTGAAGCTTTCTTT.

J is TRBJ1-2 and V is TRBV20-1; D unresolved. V was trimmed by 0 bases and J by 6 bases, leaving 11 bases between them. Per the germline V gene, CDR1 is DFQATT and CDR2 is SNEGSKA (reference sequence). The CDR3 is 13 amino acids. The CDR3 region is CSARDSGPHGYTF. The CDR3 nucleotides are TGCAGTGCTAGAGATTCAGGACCGCATGGCTACACCTTC.

Many counts were recorded for this clonotype. The V gene is TRBV12-3 or TRBV12-4, the J gene TRBJ1-6; tentatively, D is TRBD1 (6 bases). The CDR3 loop spans 15 amino acids. V lost 1 base, J lost 5 bases, and 9 bases lay in between. CDR3 sequence: CASSLDRVNNSPLHF. CDR3 DNA: TGTGCCAGCAGTTTAGACAGGGTCAATAATTCACCCCTCCACTTT.

The gene calls are TRBV12-3 or TRBV12-4 and TRBJ2-3, with TRBD2 identical over 7 bases. The CDR3 runs 16 residues. The trim removed 6 bases at V and 0 bases at J, leaving 9 bases unmatched. This chain's CDR3 is CASSLGLDPSTDTQYF. Written as DNA, the CDR3 is TGTGCCAGCAGCCTTGGACTAGACCCTAGCACAGATACGCAGTATTTT.

This clonotype appeared many times. This chain connects TRBV12-3 or TRBV12-4 to TRBJ1-5, with D perhaps TRBD1 (5 bases). Deletions cut 5 bases from V and 0 bases from J, with 11 bases between. The CDR3 is 15 residues long. The CDR3 region is CASSGAVYSNQPQHF. DNA of the CDR3: TGTGCCAGCAGTGGGGCGGTCTATAGCAATCAGCCCCAGCATTTT.

This clonotype appeared many times. The J gene is TRBJ2-5, the V gene TRBV5-5, with D possibly being TRBD1 (7 bases). Germline-derived CDR1 and CDR2 are SGHKS and YYEKEE (reference sequence). Trimming pared 3 bases from V and 7 bases from J, leaving 22 bases between. The CDR3 is 16 residues long. The CDR3 sequence: CASSSPPRGTFGTQYF. The CDR3 DNA reads TGTGCCAGCAGCTCCCCCCCCAGGGGGACTTTTGGGACCCAGTACTTC.

The chain combines TRBV6-2 or TRBV6-3 with TRBJ2-1; 10 nucleotides agree with TRBD2. J was trimmed by 7 bases and V by 2 bases; bases with no gene match: 8. The CDR3 totals 16 residues. The V gene's germline CDR1 is MNHEY and CDR2 SVGEGT. The CDR3 protein is CASSYGPPSGGNEQFF. The CDR3, as DNA: TGTGCCAGCAGTTACGGTCCGCCTAGCGGGGGAAATGAGCAGTTCTTC.

This clonotype was counted at least ten times. This rearrangement joins TRBV3-1 to TRBJ1-2; 10 positions agree with TRBD1. CDR1 and CDR2 from the germline V gene are LGHDT and YNNKEL (reference sequence). CDR3 size: 18 residues. J was trimmed by 8 bases and V by 6 bases; bases with no gene match: 21. In DNA, the CDR3 is TGTGCCAGCAGTCCCAATTTCACCCCGACCGGGACAGGGGACGGCTACACCTTC. It yields the protein CASSPNFTPTGTGDGYTF.

This clonotype was counted between two and nine times. The junction departs from the called germline gene at one end, perhaps through a read error. The chain employs TRBV10-2 and TRBJ2-5; 8 bases agree with TRBD2. CDR3 size: 13 residues. CDR1 and CDR2 from the germline V gene are WSHSY and SAAADI. CDR3: CASSEGGGLITDF. Here the CDR3 DNA reads TGCGCCAGCAGTGAAGGCGGGGGGTTAATTACGGACTTC.

This chain connects TRBV24-1 to TRBJ2-5; D is undetermined. V was clipped by 1 base and J by 5 bases, with 10 bases between them. This CDR3 region has 14 residues. The germline CDR1 and CDR2 sequences are KGHDR and SFDVKD. The CDR3 spells CATSDFNAPETQYF. In DNA form, the CDR3 reads TGTGCCACCAGTGATTTTAATGCGCCGGAGACCCAGTACTTC.

This clonotype was seen many times. The chain joins TRBV12-3 or TRBV12-4 to TRBJ1-1; D gene uncertain. The CDR3 extends over 12 amino acids. V was clipped by 5 bases and J by 6 bases, with 10 bases between them. For the CDR3, the DNA is TGTGCCAGCAGTCTTGGCTGGGCTGAAGCTTTCTTT. As protein: CASSLGWAEAFF.

Ten or more counts support this clonotype. The J gene is TRBJ1-5, the V gene TRBV7-9; D ambiguous. Trimming took off 4 bases at V and 5 bases at J, with 12 bases between the two ends. CDR3 length: 14 amino acids. Germline CDR1 is SEHNR and CDR2 is FQNEAQ (reference sequence). The CDR3 spells CASSSAPGDQPQHF. In DNA form, the CDR3 reads TGTGCCAGCAGCTCGGCGCCAGGTGATCAGCCCCAGCATTTT.

The table lists this clonotype with a few counts. The DNA for the CDR3 is TGTGCCAGCTCACCATGGGCTCGGGGAGGGGCCCCGAACCAAGAGACCCAGTACTTC. This translates into CASSPWARGGAPNQETQYF. The chain uses TRBV18 and TRBJ2-5, with 7 bases identical to TRBD2. Germline values: CDR1 KGHSH, CDR2 LQKENI. J gave up 0 bases and V 2 bases, and 15 bases lay outside the gene matches. This CDR3 is built from 19 residues. Complete variable domain (other parts from reference TRBV18 and TRBJ2-5): NAGVMQNPRHLVRRRGQEARLRCSPMKGHSHVYWYRQLPEEGLKFMVYLQKENIIDESGMPKERFSAEFPKEGPSILRIQQVVRGDSAAYFCASSPWARGGAPNQETQYFGPGTRLLVL.

The chain is built from TRBV30 and TRBJ1-1; 7 bases map to TRBD1. The germline CDR1 and CDR2 sequences are GTSNPN and SVGIG (reference sequence). Losses at the gene ends were 5 bases for V and 7 bases for J; bases not matched to a gene: 7. The CDR3 totals 12 residues. CDR3 amino acids: CAWSGGISEAFF. The CDR3 region has the DNA TGTGCCTGGTCAGGGGGTATCAGTGAAGCTTTCTTT.

This clonotype was seen a handful of times. The chain uses TRBV20-1 and TRBJ1-4; D may be TRBD1 (6 bases). Per the germline V gene, CDR1 is DFQATT and CDR2 is SNEGSKA (reference sequence). V dropped 5 bases and J dropped 7 bases, with 20 bases sitting between them. CDR3 length: 15 amino acids. The CDR3 here is CSASSNRDVSEKLFF. The CDR3 DNA is TGCAGTGCTTCTAGCAACAGGGATGTGAGTGAAAAACTGTTTTTT.

This clonotype was detected ten times or more. The chain links TRBV30 to TRBJ2-2; D uncertain. V was cut by 0 bases and J by 1 base, with 6 bases left in between. The germline V gene encodes CDR1 GTSNPN and CDR2 SVGIG (reference sequence). The CDR3 covers 14 residues. CDR3: CAWSVRGNTGELFF. DNA for the CDR3: TGTGCCTGGAGTGTAAGAGGGAACACCGGGGAGCTGTTTTTT.

By sample fraction, this clonotype is medium-sized. The chain uses TRBV11-2 and TRBJ2-7; D gene ambiguous. Germline V gives CDR1 SGHAT, CDR2 FQNNGV. The V and J ends lost 0 bases and 5 bases respectively, with 11 bases between them. This CDR3 region has 14 residues. The CDR3 coding sequence is TGTGCCAGCAGCTTAGAGGCAGGTACCCACGAGCAGTACTTC. Its translation is CASSLEAGTHEQYF.

In this sample, this clonotype turned up many times. The chain employs TRBV28 and TRBJ1-2; weak D call: TRBD1 (5 bases). This CDR3 comprises 16 residues. Germline loops: CDR1 MDHEN, CDR2 SYDVKM. V was trimmed by 6 bases and J by 8 bases, leaving 25 bases between them. DNA for the CDR3: TGTGCCAGCAGCGAAACCGGACCGACAGTCCTAGGGGGCTACACCTTC. It codes for CASSETGPTVLGGYTF.

In this sample, this clonotype turned up a few times. This chain links TRBV3-1 with TRBJ1-5; D is unresolved. Germline values: CDR1 LGHDT, CDR2 YNNKEL (reference sequence). The length of the CDR3 is 15 residues. Trimming pared 0 bases from V and 0 bases from J, leaving 6 bases between. The CDR3 here is CASSQERYSNQPQHF. The CDR3 DNA reads TGTGCCAGCAGCCAAGAGAGGTATAGCAATCAGCCCCAGCATTTT.